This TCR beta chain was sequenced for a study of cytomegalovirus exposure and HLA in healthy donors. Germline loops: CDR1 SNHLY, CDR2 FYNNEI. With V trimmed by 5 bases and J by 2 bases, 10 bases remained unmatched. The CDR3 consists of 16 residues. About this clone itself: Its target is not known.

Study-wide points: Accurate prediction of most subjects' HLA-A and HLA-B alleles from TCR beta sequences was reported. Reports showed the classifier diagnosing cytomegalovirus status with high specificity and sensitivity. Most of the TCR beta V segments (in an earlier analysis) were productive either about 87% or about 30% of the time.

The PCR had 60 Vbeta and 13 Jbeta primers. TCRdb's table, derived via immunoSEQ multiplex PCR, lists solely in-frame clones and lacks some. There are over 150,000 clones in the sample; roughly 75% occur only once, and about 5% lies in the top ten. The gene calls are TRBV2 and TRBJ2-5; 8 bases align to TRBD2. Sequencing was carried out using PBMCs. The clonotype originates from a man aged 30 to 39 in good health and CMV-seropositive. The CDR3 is CASSSLPGGVQETQYF. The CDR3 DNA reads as TGTGCCAGCAGTTCCCTTCCGGGGGGGGTACAAGAGACCCAGTACTTC.